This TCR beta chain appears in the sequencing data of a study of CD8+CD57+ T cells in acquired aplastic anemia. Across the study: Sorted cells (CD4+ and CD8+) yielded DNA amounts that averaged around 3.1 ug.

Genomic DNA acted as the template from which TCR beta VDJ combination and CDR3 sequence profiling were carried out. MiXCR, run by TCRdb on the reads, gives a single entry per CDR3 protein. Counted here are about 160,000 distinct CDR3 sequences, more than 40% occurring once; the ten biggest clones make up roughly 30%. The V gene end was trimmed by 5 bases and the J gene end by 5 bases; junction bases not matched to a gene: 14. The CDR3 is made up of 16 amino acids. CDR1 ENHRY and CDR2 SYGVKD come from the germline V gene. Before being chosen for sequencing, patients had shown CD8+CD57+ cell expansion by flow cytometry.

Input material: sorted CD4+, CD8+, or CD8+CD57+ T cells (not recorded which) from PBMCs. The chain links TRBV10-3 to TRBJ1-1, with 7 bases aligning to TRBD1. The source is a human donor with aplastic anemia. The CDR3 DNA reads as TGTGCCATCAGTACTCCCGACAGGGTGGGCAGGACTGAAGCTTTCTTT. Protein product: CAISTPDRVGRTEAFF.